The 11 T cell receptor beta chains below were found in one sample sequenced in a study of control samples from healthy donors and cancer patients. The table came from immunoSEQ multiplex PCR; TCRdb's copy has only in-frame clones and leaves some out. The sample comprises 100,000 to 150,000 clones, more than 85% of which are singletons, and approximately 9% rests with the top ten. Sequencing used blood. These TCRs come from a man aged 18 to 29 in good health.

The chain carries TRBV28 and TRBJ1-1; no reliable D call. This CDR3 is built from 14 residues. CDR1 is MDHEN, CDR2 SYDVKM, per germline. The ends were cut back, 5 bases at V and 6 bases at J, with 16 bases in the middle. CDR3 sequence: CASSNGGMRAEAFF. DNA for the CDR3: TGTGCCAGCAGTAATGGTGGTATGAGGGCTGAAGCTTTCTTT.

The DNA of the CDR3 is TGTGCCAGCAGGCAAATGCGGGAGCTGTTTTTT. Translated, it gives CASRQMRELFF. This chain links TRBV12-3 or TRBV12-4 with TRBJ2-2; D uncertain. This CDR3 has 11 amino acids. With 6 bases removed from V and 9 bases from J, the gap between germline ends came to 8 bases.

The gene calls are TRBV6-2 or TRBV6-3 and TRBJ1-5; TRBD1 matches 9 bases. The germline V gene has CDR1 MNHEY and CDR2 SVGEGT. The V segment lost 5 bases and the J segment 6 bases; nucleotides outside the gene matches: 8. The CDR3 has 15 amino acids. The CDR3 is CASSQDRGRGQPQHF. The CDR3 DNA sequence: TGTGCCAGCAGTCAGGACAGGGGAAGGGGTCAGCCCCAGCATTTT.

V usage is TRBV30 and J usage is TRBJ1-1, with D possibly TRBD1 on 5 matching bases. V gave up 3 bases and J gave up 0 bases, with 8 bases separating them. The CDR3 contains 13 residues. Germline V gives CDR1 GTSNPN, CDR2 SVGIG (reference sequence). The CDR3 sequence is CAWREQVNTEAFF. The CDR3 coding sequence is TGTGCCTGGAGGGAACAGGTGAACACTGAAGCTTTCTTT.

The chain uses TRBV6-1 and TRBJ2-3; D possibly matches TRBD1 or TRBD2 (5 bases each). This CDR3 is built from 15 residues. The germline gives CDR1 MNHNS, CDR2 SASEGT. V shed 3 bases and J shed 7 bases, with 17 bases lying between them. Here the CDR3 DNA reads TGTGCCAGCAGTGATGGGGCAGGGAGTTCTAATACGCAGTATTTT. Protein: CASSDGAGSSNTQYF.

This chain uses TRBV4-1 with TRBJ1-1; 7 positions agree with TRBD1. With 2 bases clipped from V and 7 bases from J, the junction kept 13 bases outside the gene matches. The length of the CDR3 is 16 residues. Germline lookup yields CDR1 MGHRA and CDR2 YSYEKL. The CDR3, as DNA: TGCGCCAGCAGCCAAACGCCGACAGGGATAACGGGTGAAGCTTTCTTT. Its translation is CASSQTPTGITGEAFF.

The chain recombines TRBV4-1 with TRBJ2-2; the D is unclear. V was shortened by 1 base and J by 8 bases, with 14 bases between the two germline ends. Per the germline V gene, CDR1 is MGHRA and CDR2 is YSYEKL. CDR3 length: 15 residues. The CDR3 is CASSQAQFNPGELFF. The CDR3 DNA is TGCGCCAGCAGCCAAGCACAATTCAACCCGGGGGAGCTGTTTTTT.

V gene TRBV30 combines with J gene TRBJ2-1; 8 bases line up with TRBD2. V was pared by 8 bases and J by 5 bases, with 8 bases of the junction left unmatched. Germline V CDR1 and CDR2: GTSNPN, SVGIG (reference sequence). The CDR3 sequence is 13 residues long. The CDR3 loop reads CATPRGGDNEQFF. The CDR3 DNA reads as TGTGCCACACCCCGGGGGGGGGACAATGAGCAGTTCTTC.

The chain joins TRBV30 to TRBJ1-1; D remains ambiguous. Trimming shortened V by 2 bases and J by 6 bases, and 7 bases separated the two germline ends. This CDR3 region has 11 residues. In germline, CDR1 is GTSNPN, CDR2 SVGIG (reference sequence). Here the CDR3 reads CAWSLIAEAFF. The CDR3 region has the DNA TGTGCCTGGAGTCTAATTGCTGAAGCTTTCTTT.

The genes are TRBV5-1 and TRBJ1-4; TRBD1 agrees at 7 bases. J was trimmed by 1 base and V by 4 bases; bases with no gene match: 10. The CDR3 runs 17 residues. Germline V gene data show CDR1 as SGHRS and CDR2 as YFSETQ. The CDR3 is CASSIQGTRGTNEKLFF. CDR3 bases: TGCGCCAGCAGCATACAGGGGACGAGGGGAACTAATGAAAAACTGTTTTTT.

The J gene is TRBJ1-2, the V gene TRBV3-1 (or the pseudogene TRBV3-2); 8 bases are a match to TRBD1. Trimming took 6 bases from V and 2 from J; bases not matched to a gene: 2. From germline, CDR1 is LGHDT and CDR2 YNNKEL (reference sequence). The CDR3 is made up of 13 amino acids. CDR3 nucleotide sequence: TGTGCCAGCAGGGGGACAGGCAACTATGGCTACACCTTC. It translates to CASRGTGNYGYTF.